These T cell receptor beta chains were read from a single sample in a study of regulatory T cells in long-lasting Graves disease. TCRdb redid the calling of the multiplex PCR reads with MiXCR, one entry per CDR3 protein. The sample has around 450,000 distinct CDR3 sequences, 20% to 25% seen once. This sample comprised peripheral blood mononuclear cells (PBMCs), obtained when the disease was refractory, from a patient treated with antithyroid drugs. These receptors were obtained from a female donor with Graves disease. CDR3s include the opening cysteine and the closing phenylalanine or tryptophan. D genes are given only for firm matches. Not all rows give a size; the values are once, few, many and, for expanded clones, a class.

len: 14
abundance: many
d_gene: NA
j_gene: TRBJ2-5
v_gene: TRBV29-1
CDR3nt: TGCAGCGTTGAAGATAGGCCTAGCGTTAAGACCCAGTACTTC
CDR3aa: CSVEDRPSVKTQYF

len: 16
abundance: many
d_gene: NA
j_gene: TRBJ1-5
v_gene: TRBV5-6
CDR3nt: TGTGCCAGCAGCTTTCGGGGAGCAGGGAGCTATCAGCCCCAGCATTTT
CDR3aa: CASSFRGAGSYQPQHF

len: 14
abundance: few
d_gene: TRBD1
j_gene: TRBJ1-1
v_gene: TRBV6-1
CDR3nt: TGTGCCAGCACCCCAGGGACAGGGATCGCTGAAGCTTTCTTT
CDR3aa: CASTPGTGIAEAFF

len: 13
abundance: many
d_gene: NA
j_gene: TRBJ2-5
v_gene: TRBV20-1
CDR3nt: TGCAGTGCTAGATCCGGACTACAAGAGACCCAGTACTTC
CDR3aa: CSARSGLQETQYF

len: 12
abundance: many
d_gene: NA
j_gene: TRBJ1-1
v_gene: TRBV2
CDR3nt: TGTGCCAGTAGTGAGATGAACACTGAAGCTTTCTTT
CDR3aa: CASSEMNTEAFF

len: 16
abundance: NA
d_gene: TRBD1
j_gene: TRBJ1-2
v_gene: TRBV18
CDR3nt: TGTGCCAGCTCACCACCGGGGACAGGGGTAGACTATGGCTACACCTTC
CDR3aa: CASSPPGTGVDYGYTF

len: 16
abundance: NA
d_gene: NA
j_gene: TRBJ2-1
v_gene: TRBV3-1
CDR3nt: TGTGCCAGCAGCCAAGAATGGGACGGAGCCTACAATGAGCAGTTCTTC
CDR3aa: CASSQEWDGAYNEQFF

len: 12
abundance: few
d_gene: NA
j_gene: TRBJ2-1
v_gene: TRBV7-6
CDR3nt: TGTGCCAGCAGCTTAGAGGGGAATGAGCAGTTCTTC
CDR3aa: CASSLEGNEQFF

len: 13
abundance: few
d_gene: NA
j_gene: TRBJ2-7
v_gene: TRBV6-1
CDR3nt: TGTGCCAGCAGCGGTCCAGGCTCCCACGAGCAGTACTTC
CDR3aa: CASSGPGSHEQYF

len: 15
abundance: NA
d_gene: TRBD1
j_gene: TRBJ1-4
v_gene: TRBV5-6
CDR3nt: TGTGCCAGCAGCGTACCCGGGACAGCGGTAGAAAAACTGTTTTTT
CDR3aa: CASSVPGTAVEKLFF

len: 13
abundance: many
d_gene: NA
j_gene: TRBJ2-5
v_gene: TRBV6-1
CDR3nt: TGTGCCAGCAGTGGGTGGAACCCAGAGACCCAGTACTTC
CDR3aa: CASSGWNPETQYF

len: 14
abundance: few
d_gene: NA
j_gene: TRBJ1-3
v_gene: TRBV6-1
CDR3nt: TGTGCCAGCAGCCATACAGGCTCTGGAAACACCATATATTTT
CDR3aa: CASSHTGSGNTIYF

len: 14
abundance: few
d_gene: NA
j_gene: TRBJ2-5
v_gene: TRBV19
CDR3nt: TGTGCCAGTAGTATAACCAGGAGTGAAGAGACCCAGTACTTC
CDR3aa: CASSITRSEETQYF

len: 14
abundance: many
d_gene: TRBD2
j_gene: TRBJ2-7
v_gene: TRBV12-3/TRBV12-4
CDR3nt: TGTGCCAGCAGGGTAGCGGGAGTACCCCACGAGCAGTACTTC
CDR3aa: CASRVAGVPHEQYF

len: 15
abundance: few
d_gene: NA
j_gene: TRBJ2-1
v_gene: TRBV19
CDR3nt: TGTGCCAGTAGTATAGTGGGGGGTCTGTCCAATGAGCAGTTCTTC
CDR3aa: CASSIVGGLSNEQFF

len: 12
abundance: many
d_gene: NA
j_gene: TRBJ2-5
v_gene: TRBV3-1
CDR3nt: TGTGCCAGCAGCCAAGATACAGAGACCCAGTACTTC
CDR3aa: CASSQDTETQYF

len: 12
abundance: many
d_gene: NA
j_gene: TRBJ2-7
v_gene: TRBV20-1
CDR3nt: TGCAGTGCTTCGGAGTCTCCCTACGAGCAGTACTTC
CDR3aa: CSASESPYEQYF

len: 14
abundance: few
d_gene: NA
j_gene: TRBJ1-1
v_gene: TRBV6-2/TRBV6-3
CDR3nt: TGTGCCAGCAGTTACTCTAGGGCCGTCACTGAAGCTTTCTTT
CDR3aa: CASSYSRAVTEAFF

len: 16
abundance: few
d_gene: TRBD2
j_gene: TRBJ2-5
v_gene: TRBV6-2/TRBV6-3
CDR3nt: TGTGCCAGCAGTTACTCAACTAGCGGGGGGCAAGAGACCCAGTACTTC
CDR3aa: CASSYSTSGGQETQYF

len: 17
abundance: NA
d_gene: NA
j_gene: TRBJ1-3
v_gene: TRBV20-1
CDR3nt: TGCAGTGCTAGAGGAAGTTGGGCTTTGCAAGGGGGAAACACCATATATTTT
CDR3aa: CSARGSWALQGGNTIYF

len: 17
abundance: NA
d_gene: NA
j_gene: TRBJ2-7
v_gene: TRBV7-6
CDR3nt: TGTGCCAGCAGCTTAGACTCACTGGCTGTCGACTCCTACGAGCAGTACTTC
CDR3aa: CASSLDSLAVDSYEQYF

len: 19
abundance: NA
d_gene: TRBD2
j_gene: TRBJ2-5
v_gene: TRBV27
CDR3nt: TGTGCCAGCAGTTTCCGCGAGCCGGGACTAGCGGGAGTGGGGGAGACCCAGTACTTC
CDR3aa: CASSFREPGLAGVGETQYF

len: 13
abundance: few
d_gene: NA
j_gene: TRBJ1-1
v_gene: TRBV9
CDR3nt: TGTGCCAGCAGTCCCAGGGTGCACACTGAAGCTTTCTTT
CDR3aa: CASSPRVHTEAFF

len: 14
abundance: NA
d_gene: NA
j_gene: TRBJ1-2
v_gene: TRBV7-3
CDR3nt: TGTGCCAGCAGCCCCGGGCAGGGGCCCTATGGCTACACCTTC
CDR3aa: CASSPGQGPYGYTF

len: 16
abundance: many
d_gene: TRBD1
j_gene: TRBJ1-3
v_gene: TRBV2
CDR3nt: TGTGCCAGCAGTAGGGAACGGGACAGTGGTGGAAACACCATATATTTT
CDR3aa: CASSRERDSGGNTIYF

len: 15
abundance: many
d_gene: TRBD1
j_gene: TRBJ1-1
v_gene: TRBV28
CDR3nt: TGTGCCAGCAGCCCCAGGGGGCGCGGCGTCACTGAAGCTTTCTTT
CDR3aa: CASSPRGRGVTEAFF

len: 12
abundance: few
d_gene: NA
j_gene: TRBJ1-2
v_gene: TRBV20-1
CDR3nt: TGCAGTGCTCAGACAGAGGCCTATGGCTACACCTTC
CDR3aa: CSAQTEAYGYTF

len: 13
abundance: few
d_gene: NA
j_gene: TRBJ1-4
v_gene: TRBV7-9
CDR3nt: TGTGCCAGCAGCTTAGCACCGGAACCCGGACTGTTTTTT
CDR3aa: CASSLAPEPGLFF

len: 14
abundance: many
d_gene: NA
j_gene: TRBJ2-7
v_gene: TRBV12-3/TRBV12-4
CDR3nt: TGTGCCAGCGCGCGGACGGTGACCTCCTACGAGCAGTACTTC
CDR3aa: CASARTVTSYEQYF

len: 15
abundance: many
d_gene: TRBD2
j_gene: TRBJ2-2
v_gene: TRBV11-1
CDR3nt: TGTGCCAGCAGCTTACCTAGCGGGGCGCCCGGGGAGCTGTTTTTT
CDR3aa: CASSLPSGAPGELFF

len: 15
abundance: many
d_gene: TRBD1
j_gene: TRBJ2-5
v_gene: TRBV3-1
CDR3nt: TGTGCCAGCAGCCAAGATCTTGGGGACAGTGAGACCCAGTACTTC
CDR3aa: CASSQDLGDSETQYF

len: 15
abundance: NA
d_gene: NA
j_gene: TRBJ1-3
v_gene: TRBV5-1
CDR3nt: TGTGCCAGCAGCTTAACAGGGATTTCGGGAAACACCATATATTTT
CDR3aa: CASSLTGISGNTIYF

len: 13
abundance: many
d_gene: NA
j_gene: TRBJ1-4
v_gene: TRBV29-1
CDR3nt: TGCAGCCATGCGGGTCAGGGTTCTGAAAAACTGTTTTTT
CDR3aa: CSHAGQGSEKLFF

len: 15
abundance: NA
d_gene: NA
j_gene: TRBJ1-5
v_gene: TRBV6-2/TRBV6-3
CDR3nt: TGTGCCAGCAGTGTCGCACGGGGGGCCAATCAGCCCCAGCATTTT
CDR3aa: CASSVARGANQPQHF

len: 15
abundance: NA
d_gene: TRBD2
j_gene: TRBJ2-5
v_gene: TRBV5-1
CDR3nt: TGCGCCAGCAGCTCCAGGGGACTAGCGGGAGAGACCCAGTACTTC
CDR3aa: CASSSRGLAGETQYF

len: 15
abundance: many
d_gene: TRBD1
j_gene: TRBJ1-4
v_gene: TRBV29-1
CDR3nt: TGCAGCGCCACCGAAACAGGGGGAACTAATGAAAAACTGTTTTTT
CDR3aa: CSATETGGTNEKLFF

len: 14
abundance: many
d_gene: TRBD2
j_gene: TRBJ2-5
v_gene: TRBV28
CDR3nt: TGTGCCAGCAGTCTAGCGGGGGGGCCGGAGACCCAGTACTTC
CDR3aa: CASSLAGGPETQYF

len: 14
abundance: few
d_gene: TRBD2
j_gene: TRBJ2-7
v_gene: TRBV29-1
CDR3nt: TGCAGCGTTGATAAGGGGAGGGCCCCCTACGAGCAGTACTTC
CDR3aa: CSVDKGRAPYEQYF

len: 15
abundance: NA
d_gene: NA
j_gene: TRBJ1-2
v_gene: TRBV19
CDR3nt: TGTGCCAGTAGTGGGAGCTCCGGGGACGGAGGGGGCTACACCTTC
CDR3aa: CASSGSSGDGGGYTF

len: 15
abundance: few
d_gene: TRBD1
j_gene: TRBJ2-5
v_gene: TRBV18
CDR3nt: TGTGCCAGCTCGACTGGACAGGGCAGCCGGGAGACCCAGTACTTC
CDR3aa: CASSTGQGSRETQYF

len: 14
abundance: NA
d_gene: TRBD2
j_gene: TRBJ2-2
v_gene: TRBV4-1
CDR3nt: TGCGCCAGCTGGGGAGGGCCAGGGACCGGGGAGCTGTTTTTT
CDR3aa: CASWGGPGTGELFF

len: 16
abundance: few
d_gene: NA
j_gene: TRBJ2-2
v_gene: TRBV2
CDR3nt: TGTGCCAGCAGTGAAACGGACATAACGAACACCGGGGAGCTGTTTTTT
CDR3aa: CASSETDITNTGELFF

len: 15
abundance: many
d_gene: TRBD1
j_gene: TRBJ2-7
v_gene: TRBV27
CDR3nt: TGTGCCAGCAGTTCTCCGACAGGGGGGAACTACGAGCAGTACTTC
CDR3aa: CASSSPTGGNYEQYF

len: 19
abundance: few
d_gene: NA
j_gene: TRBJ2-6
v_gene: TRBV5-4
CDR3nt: TGTGCCAGCAGCTTGGCCTATGAGACTAGTCCGGTTGGGGCCAACGTCCTGACTTTC
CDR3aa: CASSLAYETSPVGANVLTF

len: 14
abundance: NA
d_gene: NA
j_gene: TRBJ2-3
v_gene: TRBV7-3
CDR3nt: TGTGCCAGCAGCTTATTGCAGAGCACAGATACGCAGTATTTT
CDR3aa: CASSLLQSTDTQYF

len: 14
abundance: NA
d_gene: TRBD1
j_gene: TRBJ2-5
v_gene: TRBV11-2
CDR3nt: TGTGTCAGCAGCTCTGGGACAGTTCAAGAGACCCAGTACTTC
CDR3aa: CVSSSGTVQETQYF

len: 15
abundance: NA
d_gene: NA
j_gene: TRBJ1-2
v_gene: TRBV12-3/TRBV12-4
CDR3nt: TGTGCCAGCAGTCCCCGACAGTTATCGAACTATGGCTACACCTTC
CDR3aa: CASSPRQLSNYGYTF

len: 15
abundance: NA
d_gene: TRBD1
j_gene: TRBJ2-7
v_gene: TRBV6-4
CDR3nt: TGTGCCAATCCCCGGGACAGGGGACATCTTTACGAGCAGTACTTC
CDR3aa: CANPRDRGHLYEQYF

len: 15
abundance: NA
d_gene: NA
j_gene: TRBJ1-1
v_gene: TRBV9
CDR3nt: TGTGCCAGCAGACCTCCTCACAGGCCCACCACTGAAGCTTTCTTT
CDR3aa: CASRPPHRPTTEAFF

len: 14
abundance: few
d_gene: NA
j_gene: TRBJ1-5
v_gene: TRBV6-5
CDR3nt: TGTGCCAGCAGTTATCCGGGAGTATGGGGCCCCCAGCATTTT
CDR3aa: CASSYPGVWGPQHF

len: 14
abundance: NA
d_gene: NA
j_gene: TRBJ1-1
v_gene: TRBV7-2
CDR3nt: TGTGCCAGCAGCTTCCAGGAGTCGAACACTGAAGCTTTCTTT
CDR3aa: CASSFQESNTEAFF

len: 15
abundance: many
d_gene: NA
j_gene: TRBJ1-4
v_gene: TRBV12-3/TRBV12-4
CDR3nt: TGTGCCAGCAGTTTAGGTCCGACGGCTAATGAAAAACTGTTTTTT
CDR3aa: CASSLGPTANEKLFF